Below are 16 T cell receptor beta chains sequenced from a single sample in a study of PD-L1 blockade in urothelial cancer. Sequenced by immunoSEQ multiplex PCR; TCRdb stores in-frame clones only, minus some. The sample holds approximately 65,000 clones, approximately 91% seen once. The sequenced sample was PBMCs, obtained around atezolizumab (anti-PD-L1) treatment. All receptors derive from a man aged 60 to 75 with urothelial cancer.

The chain carries TRBV5-1 and TRBJ2-7; possibly TRBD2 for D (7 bases). Trimming pared 0 bases from V and 7 bases from J, leaving 17 bases between. CDR1 and CDR2 from the germline V gene are SGHRS and YFSETQ. The CDR3 is 15 residues long. The CDR3 region has the DNA TGCGCCAGCAGCTTGGTTGGGGGGGCAGACGGGGAGCAGTACTTC. Translation: CASSLVGGADGEQYF.

The J gene is TRBJ2-2, the V gene TRBV9; D possibly corresponds to TRBD1 (5 bases). Germline CDR1 and CDR2: SGDLS and YYNGEE. The CDR3 loop spans 16 amino acids. The V end lost 0 bases, the J end lost 7 bases, and 16 bases lay between the germline ends. For the CDR3, the DNA is TGTGCCAGCAGCGTAGTTGGCCAGGGTAGGAGCGGGGAGCTGTTTTTT. Its protein is CASSVVGQGRSGELFF. Based on the CDR3 plus reference TRBV9 and TRBJ2-2, the full variable domain is DSGVTQTPKHLITATGQRVTLRCSPRSGDLSVYWYQQSLDQGLQFLIQYYNGEERAKGNILERFSAQQFPDLHSELNLSSLELGDSALYFCASSVVGQGRSGELFFGEGSRLTVL.

The chain is built from TRBV11-2 and TRBJ2-7; TRBD2 matches at 8 bases. The length of the CDR3 is 15 residues. J gave up 2 bases and V 0 bases, and 3 bases lay outside the gene matches. The germline V gene encodes CDR1 SGHAT and CDR2 FQNNGV. CDR3 coding DNA: TGTGCCAGCAGCTTAGAAGCGGGGGACGCCTACGAGCAGTACTTC. Translated, it gives CASSLEAGDAYEQYF.

The chain has TRBV9 and TRBJ2-1; 9 nucleotides align to TRBD1. V lost 0 bases and J lost 9; bases outside the gene matches: 10. The CDR3 consists of 16 residues. Germline V gives CDR1 SGDLS, CDR2 YYNGEE. This CDR3 is CASSVAGGQGSREQFF. CDR3 nucleotide sequence: TGTGCCAGCAGCGTAGCTGGAGGACAGGGGAGTCGTGAGCAGTTCTTC.

The chain links TRBV4-1 to TRBJ2-7; a weak D match, TRBD1 (6 bases). The V gene's germline CDR1 is MGHRA and CDR2 YSYEKL. This CDR3 has 15 residues. Trimming stripped 1 base from V and 1 base from J, with 11 bases between. The CDR3 DNA sequence: TGCGCCAGCAGCCAAGCTCCCCAGGGGTCCTACGAGCAGTACTTC. Protein: CASSQAPQGSYEQYF.

The J gene is TRBJ1-1, the V gene TRBV12-2; the D segment call TRBD1 is taken from the table without a DNA check. TRBV12-2 is noted as a pseudogene. The CDR3 covers 14 residues. The CDR3 coding sequence is TGTGCAAGTCGCTTAGTTGGACAGGGCCCTGAAGCTTTCTTT. Its translation: CASRLVGQGPEAFF.

This sequence joins TRBV6-5 and TRBJ2-3; D is unclear. Germline CDR1 MNHEY, CDR2 SVGAGI. Trimming removed 2 bases from V and 1 base from J, with 13 bases in between. This CDR3 is 16 amino acids long. The chain's CDR3 is CASSYRVIPGTDTQYF. The DNA of the CDR3 is TGTGCCAGCAGTTACCGGGTCATCCCGGGCACAGATACGCAGTATTTT.

This chain connects TRBV2 to TRBJ1-3; D gene unclear. Germline assignment: CDR1 SNHLY and CDR2 FYNNEI. V gave up 1 base and J gave up 4 bases, with 11 bases separating them. CDR3 length equals 15 residues. The CDR3 is CASSEGQSPGNTIYF. The CDR3 nucleotides are TGTGCCAGCAGTGAAGGACAATCCCCCGGAAACACCATATATTTT.

The rearrangement joins TRBV28 to TRBJ1-5, with D tentatively TRBD1 (5 bases). The germline V gene encodes CDR1 MDHEN and CDR2 SYDVKM. V was pared by 5 bases and J by 6 bases, with 8 bases between. The CDR3 loop spans 12 amino acids. The CDR3 bases are TGTGCCAGCAGTGGGGGAGGTCAGCCCCAGCATTTT. It codes for CASSGGGQPQHF.

The J gene is TRBJ2-7, the V gene TRBV9; the match to TRBD1 covers 9 bases. CDR1 and CDR2 from the germline V gene are SGDLS and YYNGEE. J was trimmed by 4 bases and V by 0 bases; bases with no gene match: 2. The CDR3 contains 14 residues. This CDR3 is CASSVGDRGYEQYF. Written as DNA, the CDR3 is TGTGCCAGCAGCGTAGGTGACAGGGGGTACGAGCAGTACTTC.

The chain has TRBV2 and TRBJ1-2; D is undetermined. Germline CDR1 is SNHLY and CDR2 is FYNNEI. This CDR3 has 13 residues. Trimming shortened V by 0 bases and J by 6 bases, and 8 bases separated the two germline ends. The CDR3 DNA reads TGTGCCAGCAGTGAAGCGCGTTCTCATGGCTACACCTTC. Amino acids: CASSEARSHGYTF.

This clone was detected only once. CDR3 nucleotide sequence: TGTGCCAGCTCACCTCCGGGTAACCAAGAGACCCAGTACTTC. Its protein is CASSPPGNQETQYF. This chain uses TRBV18 with TRBJ2-5; D ambiguous. The germline V gene has CDR1 KGHSH and CDR2 LQKENI. Trimming stripped 3 bases from V and 0 bases from J, with 8 bases between. This CDR3 has 14 amino acids.

The chain links TRBV4-1 to TRBJ2-7; 10 bases are a match to TRBD2. The CDR3 has 15 amino acids. With 2 bases clipped from V and 5 bases from J, the junction kept 6 bases outside the gene matches. Germline CDR1 and CDR2: MGHRA and YSYEKL. The CDR3 DNA is TGCGCCAGCAGCCAACCTAGCGGGAGCCCCCACGAGCAGTACTTC. Protein sequence: CASSQPSGSPHEQYF.

This chain links TRBV5-4 with TRBJ1-1; 8 bases match TRBD1. Germline assignment: CDR1 SGHNT and CDR2 YYREEE (reference sequence). The CDR3 runs 16 residues. The ends lost 4 bases at V and 1 base at J; junction bases unmatched: 9. The CDR3 spells CASSTGPTGGNTEAFF. The CDR3 nucleotides are TGTGCCAGCAGCACGGGGCCAACAGGGGGGAACACTGAAGCTTTCTTT.

The CDR3 bases are TGTGCTAGTGGTTTGTCGAGGAACACTGAAGCTTTCTTT. The encoded protein is CASGLSRNTEAFF. The chain joins TRBV12-5 to TRBJ1-1; no reliable D call. V was cut by 2 bases and J by 1 base, with 5 bases left in between. CDR3 length equals 13 residues. Germline CDR1 and CDR2: LGHNT and FRNRAP.

V and J are TRBV29-1 and TRBJ2-7; TRBD2 matches 8 bases. Germline CDR1 SQVTM, CDR2 ANQGSEA. Trimming took 2 bases from V and 1 from J; bases not matched to a gene: 7. There are 15 residues in the CDR3. CDR3 in DNA: TGCAGCGTTGAAATGGCTAGCGGGCCTTCCTACGAGCAGTACTTC. This gives the protein CSVEMASGPSYEQYF.